One T cell receptor (beta chain) is described in this entry. What it binds is unknown. This sample was included in a study of cytomegalovirus exposure and HLA in healthy donors. The overall study: Earlier, approximately 190 million T cells were analyzed, and about 120 million unique TCR beta sequences were found among them.

Findings of the study overall: Most of the TCR beta V segments (in an earlier analysis) were productive either about 87% or about 30% of the time. Association of a missense DCLRE1C variant with TCR beta V- and J-gene trimming was reported in a later analysis. With high specificity and sensitivity, the classifier reportedly diagnosed cytomegalovirus status.

This CDR3 has 15 residues. The germline V gene encodes CDR1 GTSNPN and CDR2 SVGIG (reference sequence). The trim removed 0 bases at V and 3 bases at J, leaving 3 bases unmatched. The PCR was carried out with 60 Vbeta primers and 13 Jbeta primers. The method was immunoSEQ multiplex PCR; TCRdb's version includes in-frame clones alone and lacks a portion of them. This table has roughly 200,000 clones, more than 65% appearing once. The chain is built from TRBV30 and TRBJ2-1; 9 bases line up with TRBD1. Sequenced sample: PBMCs. The sequence came from a man in his forties or fifties in good health and CMV-seronegative. CDR3 residues: CAWSVGQGNYNEQFF. DNA for the CDR3: TGTGCCTGGAGTGTAGGACAGGGGAACTACAATGAGCAGTTCTTC.